This T cell receptor beta chain came from a study of T cells after yellow fever vaccination. Comment on this clonotype: The antigen remains unidentified.

UMIs were added to TCR cDNA along with a universal primer site when it was made by 5'RACE template switching. One entry per CDR3 protein results from TCRdb running MiXCR on the 5' RACE reads. The data show 150,000 to 200,000 distinct CDR3 sequences, roughly 9% seen once. Study conclusions and caveats: High-abundance clonotypes from the bulk population could contaminate FACS-sorted repertoires.

This CDR3 is built from 14 residues. The ends were cut back, 2 bases at V and 2 bases at J, with 9 bases in the middle. Per the germline V gene, CDR1 is MNHEY and CDR2 is SVGEGT. The receptor comes from a man aged 18 to 30 who received the YFV17D yellow fever vaccine. Sample: CD8+ T cells sorted from PBMCs, taken 45 days after the yellow fever booster vaccination. The chain couples TRBV6-2 or TRBV6-3 to TRBJ2-5; D gene uncertain. DNA of the CDR3: TGTGCCAGCAGTTACGTAGGCGGACAAGAGACCCAGTACTTC. Translated: CASSYVGGQETQYF.